This entry concerns a single TCR beta chain. Its antigen is unknown. The V gene's germline CDR1 is KGHSY and CDR2 FQNENV. V was shortened by 2 bases and J by 2 bases, with 13 bases between the two germline ends. There are 15 residues in the CDR3. TCRdb keeps only in-frame clones here, not all; method: immunoSEQ multiplex PCR. The sample records around 140,000 clones, roughly 93% being singletons. These data come from a study of T cell responses to AZD1222 COVID-19 vaccine. Study-wide context: Second-dose schedules of about 4 or about 12 weeks were combined. Findings and limits, study-wide: Seropositive AZD1222 recipients at baseline numbered only six or seven. Compared with day 0, the breadth and depth of the Spike-specific TCR repertoire rose significantly after two doses of AZD1222. Females made up more of the donors, who were largely white British, and clonal diversity may have come out too low.

This chain links TRBV16 with TRBJ2-7; D not resolved. The input for sequencing was peripheral blood, taken on day 0 of AZD1222 vaccination. The clonotype originates from an adult in good health. The CDR3 DNA sequence: TGTGCCAGCAGCCAAATCGCGGAAACCACCTACGAGCAGTACTTC. It translates to CASSQIAETTYEQYF.